This T cell receptor (beta chain) was documented in a study of T cells in Graves' hyperthyroidism and ophthalmopathy. The table lists this clonotype with a few counts. Amplified TCR beta CDR3 regions derived from RNA transcripts. First-round RT-PCR targeting the TCR CDR3 was performed with the HTBI primer set. TCRdb reanalysed the multiplex PCR reads using MiXCR and keeps one entry per CDR3 protein. The profile shows approximately 690,000 distinct CDR3 sequences, less than 25% of them singletons. The germline CDR1 and CDR2 sequences are MGHRA and YSYEKL. The trim removed 1 base at V and 4 bases at J, leaving 9 bases unmatched. The CDR3 is made up of 17 amino acids.

This receptor was taken from a man in his thirties or forties with Graves' ophthalmopathy. The sample taken for sequencing was blood. This chain links TRBV4-1 with TRBJ2-3, with 9 bases lining up with TRBD2. The chain's CDR3 is CASSQVMGLAGPDTQYF. The CDR3 DNA reads as TGCGCCAGCAGCCAAGTCATGGGGCTAGCGGGACCAGATACGCAGTATTTT.